This TCR beta chain was sequenced in a study of blood T cell repertoires in COVID-19. Study details: Spain, Italy and the United States supplied samples that represented acute and convalescent COVID-19.

The germline V and J ends were trimmed by 2 bases and 1 base, with 20 bases remaining between them. The CDR3 runs to 18 residues. Germline V lookup: CDR1 SGHDN, CDR2 FVKESK. In the original workflow: Using reference gene primer amplification, nucleated cell counts were estimated. Only in-frame clones appear in the TCRdb table, and some are missing; sequencing was by immunoSEQ multiplex PCR. The D gene and trimming were derived from the DNA, and the V and J assignments and clone size from that table. The top ten clones hold around 3.3% of a sample with about 110,000 clones, 85% of them seen once. Sequenced material: peripheral blood. The sequence was collected from a man aged 40-49 years with acute or convalescent COVID-19. V gene TRBV14 combines with J gene TRBJ1-1, with D perhaps TRBD1 (6 bases). The CDR3 DNA reads as TGTGCCAGCAGCCAAAGAAGATTAACAGGGTTTGGGAACACTGAAGCTTTCTTT. Protein sequence: CASSQRRLTGFGNTEAFF. Looking up the rest from reference TRBV14 and TRBJ1-1 gives the full variable domain: EAGVTQFPSHSVIEKGQTVTLRCDPISGHDNLYWYRRVMGKEIKFLLHFVKESKQDESGMPNNRFLAERTGGTYSTLKVQPAELEDSGVYFCASSQRRLTGFGNTEAFFGQGTRLTVV.